One sample yielded the 18 T cell receptor beta chains listed below, sequenced in a study of blood T cell repertoires in COVID-19. Method: immunoSEQ multiplex PCR; TCRdb's copy keeps in-frame clones and lacks some. The sample lists 120,000 to 150,000 clones; 89% were seen once. Sequencing used peripheral blood. All receptors come from a human donor in a cohort sampled during active COVID-19.

The rearrangement joins TRBV4-1 to TRBJ2-3; 7 bases agree with TRBD2. This CDR3 region has 15 residues. After removal of 1 base from V and 2 bases from J, the junction contained 3 bases not matched to a gene. Germline CDR1 MGHRA, CDR2 YSYEKL. CDR3 DNA sequence: TGCGCCAGCAGCCAAGGGGGGGGACTCACAGATACGCAGTATTTT. This translates into CASSQGGGLTDTQYF.

The V and J genes are TRBV7-9 and TRBJ2-3, with 8 bases matching TRBD2. The CDR3 contains 16 residues. V shed 5 bases and J 5 bases; nucleotides not matched to a gene: 12. Germline CDR1 reads SEHNR; CDR2 reads FQNEAQ (reference sequence). The CDR3 sequence is CASSPTTQRGIDTQYF. The CDR3, as DNA: TGTGCCAGCAGCCCGACCACTCAGCGGGGGATAGATACGCAGTATTTT.

The chain couples TRBV7-9 to TRBJ1-1; no definite D call. CDR1 and CDR2 (germline): SEHNR, FQNEAQ (reference sequence). Trimming stripped 5 bases from V and 1 base from J, with 8 bases between. The CDR3 runs 13 residues. CDR3 DNA: TGTGCCAGCAGCCAAACATCGAACACTGAAGCTTTCTTT. The encoded protein is CASSQTSNTEAFF.

The chain recombines TRBV2 with TRBJ1-2; 8 bases align to TRBD1. Germline V gives CDR1 SNHLY, CDR2 FYNNEI. V lost 5 bases and J lost 6; bases outside the gene matches: 8. There are 14 residues in the CDR3. CDR3 DNA: TGTGCCAGCAGTCCTAGGACAGGGCTGGATGGCTACACCTTC. This encodes CASSPRTGLDGYTF.

The CDR3 DNA reads as TGCAGCGTCGGTACAGGCTACGAGCAGTACTTC. It translates to CSVGTGYEQYF. The V call is TRBV29-1, the J call TRBJ2-7; weak D call: TRBD1 (5 bases). CDR1 is SQVTM, CDR2 ANQGSEA, per germline. The CDR3 is 11 residues long. Trimming took 6 bases from V and 3 from J, leaving 9 bases between them.

The rearrangement links TRBV3-1 (or the pseudogene TRBV3-2) to TRBJ2-7; TRBD1 agrees at 7 bases. CDR3 length: 14 amino acids. V lost 3 bases to trimming and J lost 5 bases; unmatched junction nucleotides: 7. Germline lookup yields CDR1 LGHDT and CDR2 YNNKEL (reference sequence). The CDR3 region is CASSQRQGMDEQYF. The CDR3 DNA sequence: TGTGCCAGCAGCCAGAGACAGGGCATGGACGAGCAGTACTTC.

This sequence joins TRBV27 and TRBJ2-2; 13 nucleotides match TRBD2. This CDR3 is 19 amino acids long. CDR1 is MNHEY, CDR2 SMNVEV, per germline (reference sequence). V lost 6 bases to trimming and J lost 0 bases; unmatched junction nucleotides: 10. Here the CDR3 reads CASSGEGLAGSTNTGELFF. In DNA form, the CDR3 reads TGTGCCAGCAGCGGGGAGGGACTAGCGGGGTCGACGAACACCGGGGAGCTGTTTTTT.

The genes are TRBV5-4 and TRBJ2-7; weak D call: TRBD2 (7 bases). CDR3 length: 15 residues. Germline V gene sequence: CDR1 SGHNT, CDR2 YYREEE (reference sequence). V was shortened by 0 bases and J by 2 bases, with 12 bases between the two germline ends. Here the CDR3 reads CASSLARGPPYEQYF. CDR3 coding DNA: TGTGCCAGCAGCTTGGCGCGGGGGCCCCCCTACGAGCAGTACTTC.

This rearrangement joins TRBV29-1 to TRBJ1-3; no clear D gene. Germline CDR1 SQVTM, CDR2 ANQGSEA. V was clipped by 4 bases and J by 2 bases, with 12 bases between them. This CDR3 region has 14 residues. CDR3 in amino acids: CSVVFGPPGNTIYF. The CDR3 DNA follows: TGCAGCGTTGTTTTTGGCCCCCCTGGAAACACCATATATTTT. The full variable domain, completed using reference TRBV29-1 and TRBJ1-3, is SAVISQKPSRDICQRGTSLTIQCQVDSQVTMMFWYRQQPGQSLTLIATANQGSEATYESGFVIDKFPISRPNLTFSTLTVSNMSPEDSSIYLCSVVFGPPGNTIYFGEGSWLTVV.

This rearrangement joins TRBV2 to TRBJ2-1, with a weak D call TRBD2 (6 bases). This CDR3 is built from 15 residues. CDR1 SNHLY and CDR2 FYNNEI come from the germline V gene. Deletions cut 4 bases from V and 7 bases from J, with 17 bases between. CDR3 sequence (DNA): TGTGCCAGCAGTGGGGCTAGTGGGAGGTTAAATGAGCAGTTCTTC. This codes for CASSGASGRLNEQFF.

Concerning this clone: The sample contains more than one DNA sequence encoding this CDR3. Here the CDR3 reads CASSEGRGTEAFF. In DNA form, the CDR3 reads TGTGCCAGCAGTGAAGGGAGGGGTACTGAAGCTTTCTTT. The genes are TRBV6-4 and TRBJ1-1; D is perhaps TRBD1 (5 bases). With 3 bases removed from V and 5 bases from J, the gap between germline ends came to 10 bases. The germline CDR1 and CDR2 sequences are MRHNA and SNTAGT. This CDR3 region has 13 residues.

CDR3 coding DNA: TGTGCCAGTAGTAAGGCGACAGGGGAAAATTCACCCCTCCACTTT. Encoded protein: CASSKATGENSPLHF. The chain has TRBV19 and TRBJ1-6, with 8 bases matching TRBD1. Germline CDR1 LNHDA, CDR2 SQIVND (reference sequence). The CDR3 runs to 15 residues. The V gene end was trimmed by 4 bases and the J gene end by 7 bases; junction bases not matched to a gene: 6.

The rearrangement uses TRBV30 and TRBJ2-3; 9 bases line up with TRBD2. The trim removed 1 base at V and 1 base at J, leaving 3 bases unmatched. Germline V gene lookup returns CDR1 GTSNPN and CDR2 SVGIG (reference sequence). This CDR3 region has 15 residues. The CDR3 loop reads CAWSGLAVRTDTQYF. CDR3 sequence (DNA): TGTGCCTGGAGTGGACTAGCGGTCCGCACAGATACGCAGTATTTT.

Only one count was recorded for this clone. The chain uses TRBV6-1 and TRBJ1-2; D is perhaps TRBD1 (6 bases). Germline CDR1 reads MNHNS; CDR2 reads SASEGT. V was clipped by 4 bases and J by 0 bases, with 15 bases between them. There are 16 residues in the CDR3. The CDR3 here is CASSVPWTASNYGYTF. The DNA of the CDR3 is TGTGCCAGCAGTGTTCCTTGGACAGCATCTAACTATGGCTACACCTTC.

The rearrangement links TRBV7-2 to TRBJ2-3; 10 bases match TRBD1. Trimming took 5 bases from V and 6 from J; bases not matched to a gene: 5. CDR1 is SGHTA, CDR2 FQGNSA, per germline. The CDR3 contains 14 residues. The CDR3 nucleotides are TGTGCCAGCAGCACTGACAGGGGGCGGGATACGCAGTATTTT. The encoded protein is CASSTDRGRDTQYF.

This clone occurred once. The genes are TRBV25-1 and TRBJ1-2, with D possibly being TRBD1 (5 bases). The CDR3 consists of 11 residues. Trimming removed 7 bases at V and 5 bases at J, with 8 bases between. Germline CDR1 reads MGHDK; CDR2 reads SYGVNS. The chain's CDR3 is CASTGTYGYTF. DNA for the CDR3: TGTGCCAGCACCGGGACTTATGGCTACACCTTC.

This chain uses TRBV10-3 with TRBJ2-2; D gene uncertain. CDR1 and CDR2 (germline): ENHRY, SYGVKD. The CDR3 contains 12 residues. Trimming cost V 6 bases and J 5 bases, with 7 bases left between them. In DNA, the CDR3 is TGTGCCATCAGATACAGAACCGGGGAGCTGTTTTTT. Translated: CAIRYRTGELFF.

The V call is TRBV7-9, the J call TRBJ2-1; TRBD1 agrees at 7 bases. This CDR3 spans 15 amino acids. The germline CDR1 and CDR2 sequences are SEHNR and FQNEAQ (reference sequence). The V gene end was trimmed by 5 bases and the J gene end by 10 bases; junction bases not matched to a gene: 14. CDR3 nucleotides: TGTGCCAGCAGCGGCCGGGACAGCGAAGGAGGCGAGCAGTTCTTC. Its protein product is CASSGRDSEGGEQFF.